Below, 26 T cell receptor beta chains from the same sample are listed, as sequenced in a study of T cells in Graves' hyperthyroidism and ophthalmopathy. Amplified TCR beta CDR3 regions derived from RNA transcripts. Primed by the HTBI set, a first-round RT-PCR was run on the TCR CDR3. From the multiplex PCR reads, TCRdb called clonotypes with MiXCR, one entry per CDR3 protein. Found here are under 700,000 distinct CDR3 sequences, approximately 15% of them singletons; the top ten hold about 18%. The sample consisted of blood. These receptors were obtained from a woman younger than 35 with Graves' hyperthyroidism.

In its sample, this clonotype was seen many times. The chain has TRBV5-1 and TRBJ1-5, with 11 bases fitting TRBD1. Trimming removed 4 bases from V and 2 bases from J; junction bases left unmatched: 5. Germline loops: CDR1 SGHRS, CDR2 YFSETQ. The CDR3 covers 16 residues. CDR3 residues: CASSPGTGGGNQPQHF. In DNA, the CDR3 is TGCGCCAGCAGCCCGGGGACAGGGGGAGGCAATCAGCCCCAGCATTTT.

The chain has TRBV11-2 and TRBJ1-4; the D gene is possibly TRBD1 (5 bases). Trimming shortened V by 5 bases and J by 3 bases, and 19 bases separated the two germline ends. CDR1 and CDR2 from the germline V gene are SGHAT and FQNNGV. This CDR3 has 17 residues. The CDR3 protein is CASSLLGTGLANEKLFF. CDR3 DNA: TGTGCCAGCAGCCTACTAGGGACCGGGCTTGCTAATGAAAAACTGTTTTTT.

There are many counts of this clonotype. The chain uses TRBV6-1 and TRBJ1-2, with no clear D. V shed 4 bases and J shed 5 bases, with 8 bases lying between them. Per germline, CDR1 MNHNS and CDR2 SASEGT. This CDR3 is 12 amino acids long. CDR3 in amino acids: CASSVNLYGYTF. CDR3 coding DNA: TGTGCCAGCAGTGTGAATTTATATGGCTACACCTTC.

The sample holds many counts of this clonotype. The rearrangement uses TRBV6-2 or TRBV6-3 and TRBJ1-5, with a weak D call TRBD1 (5 bases). The CDR3 is 15 amino acids. Trimming left V 3 bases short and J 2 bases short, with 11 bases between. CDR1 is MNHEY, CDR2 SVGEGT, per germline. The CDR3 bases are TGTGCCAGCAGTTATGTGGTGGGGGGCAATCAGCCCCAGCATTTT. Its translation is CASSYVVGGNQPQHF.

This clonotype was seen at least ten times. The chain has TRBV7-2 and TRBJ2-3, with TRBD1 matching over 8 bases. CDR1 and CDR2 (germline): SGHTA, FQGNSA. This CDR3 contains 15 residues. The V gene end was trimmed by 4 bases and the J gene end by 1 base; junction bases not matched to a gene: 4. The DNA of the CDR3 is TGTGCCAGCAGCTCCAAGACAGGGGGCACAGATACGCAGTATTTT. Its translation is CASSSKTGGTDTQYF.

With regard to this clonotype: Being one base from a much bigger clone, this may be a read error. The V call is TRBV7-2, the J call TRBJ2-3; D is unclear. This CDR3 contains 16 residues. Trimming pared 6 bases from V and 5 bases from J, leaving 21 bases between. Germline-derived CDR1 and CDR2 are SGHTA and FQGNSA. The CDR3 here is CASSSPASHSEDTQYF. As DNA, the CDR3 is TGTGCCAGCAGTTCTCCGGCCTCCCACAGTGAAGATACGCAGTATTTT. Filled out from reference TRBV7-2 and TRBJ2-3, the complete variable domain reads GAGVSQSPSNKVTEKGKDVELRCDPISGHTALYWYRQSLGQGLEFLIYFQGNSAPDKSGLPSDRFSAERTGGSVSTLTIQRTQQEDSAVYLCASSSPASHSEDTQYFGPGTRLTVL.

The rearrangement links TRBV4-1 to TRBJ1-5, with a possible D match to TRBD1 (6 bases). CDR3 length: 14 amino acids. Germline CDR1 MGHRA, CDR2 YSYEKL. The V end lost 2 bases, the J end lost 9 bases, and 14 bases lay between the germline ends. The CDR3 is CASSQRTAAWPQHF. The CDR3 DNA reads as TGCGCCAGCAGCCAACGGACAGCCGCATGGCCCCAGCATTTT.

The sample holds many counts of this clonotype. The chain recombines TRBV19 with TRBJ2-7; D not certain. The CDR3 is 14 amino acids. Between the trimmed V and J ends, which lost 7 bases and 1 base, there was a span of 14 bases. The germline CDR1 and CDR2 sequences are LNHDA and SQIVND (reference sequence). The CDR3, as DNA: TGTGCCAGTAAGGATTCTGGAGTATCCTACGAGCAGTACTTC. This translates into CASKDSGVSYEQYF.

There are a few counts of this clonotype. This chain links TRBV7-2 with TRBJ2-3, with 11 bases matching TRBD2. Germline V gives CDR1 SGHTA, CDR2 FQGNSA. Germline trimming cut 5 bases from V and 4 bases from J; bases unmatched to any gene: 8. The CDR3 runs to 16 residues. CDR3 DNA: TGTGCCAGCAGCCCCGACCTAGCGGGAGGCTCAGATACGCAGTATTTT. Amino acids: CASSPDLAGGSDTQYF.

This clonotype was seen many times. The V gene is TRBV10-3, the J gene TRBJ2-7; the match to TRBD1 covers 10 bases. J gave up 0 bases and V 5 bases, and 10 bases lay outside the gene matches. CDR3 length: 17 residues. Germline loops: CDR1 ENHRY, CDR2 SYGVKD. In nucleotides, the CDR3 is TGTGCCATCAGTACCCCCGTAGGGACAGGGGACTCCTACGAGCAGTACTTC. Translated: CAISTPVGTGDSYEQYF.

This clonotype was counted many times. This chain uses TRBV12-3 or TRBV12-4 with TRBJ2-3; possibly TRBD1 or TRBD2 for D (5 bases each). This CDR3 has 15 residues. Trimming removed 2 bases from V and 0 bases from J, with 9 bases in between. The CDR3 protein is CASSLSWGSTDTQYF. CDR3 coding DNA: TGTGCCAGCAGTTTATCTTGGGGGAGCACAGATACGCAGTATTTT.

This clonotype was observed many times. The chain is built from TRBV5-1 and TRBJ1-1; 8 bases fit TRBD1. V lost 4 bases, J lost 1 base, and 9 bases stayed unmatched. The CDR3 is made up of 16 amino acids. Germline V gene sequence: CDR1 SGHRS, CDR2 YFSETQ. The CDR3 nucleotides read TGCGCCAGCAGCCTTGGACAGGGAAGGGCGAACACTGAAGCTTTCTTT. Protein: CASSLGQGRANTEAFF.

To note about this clonotype: One base away lies a much larger clone, so this may be a sequencing read error. The CDR3 loop is CASSLGTGIHEQYF. The DNA of the CDR3 is TGTGCCAGCAGCTTGGGGACAGGCATCCACGAGCAGTACTTC. The chain joins TRBV5-6 to TRBJ2-7, with 7 bases matching TRBD1. V shed 0 bases and J 5 bases; nucleotides not matched to a gene: 5. CDR3 length: 14 residues. Germline CDR1 and CDR2: SGHDT and YYEEEE. The whole variable domain, remainder taken from reference TRBV5-6 and TRBJ2-7, is DAGVTQSPTHLIKTRGQQVTLRCSPKSGHDTVSWYQQALGQGPQFIFQYYEEEERQRGNFPDRFSGHQFPNYSSELNVNALLLGDSALYLCASSLGTGIHEQYFGPGTRLTVT.

This clonotype appeared many times. The rearrangement joins TRBV12-3 or TRBV12-4 to TRBJ2-1, with 10 bases identical to TRBD1. Trimming cost V 5 bases and J 8 bases; bases outside gene matches: 15. The length of the CDR3 is 17 residues. The chain's CDR3 is CASSLQIGTGEDDEQFF. DNA of the CDR3: TGTGCCAGCAGTCTCCAGATAGGGACAGGGGAGGACGATGAGCAGTTCTTC.

Many counts were recorded for this clonotype. The chain recombines TRBV12-3 or TRBV12-4 with TRBJ2-2, with D possibly called TRBD1 or TRBD2 (5 bases each). With 5 bases removed from V and 6 bases from J, the gap between germline ends came to 10 bases. The CDR3 has 13 amino acids. As DNA, the CDR3 is TGTGCCAGCAGTCCCCCGGGGCCCGGGGAGCTGTTTTTT. It translates to CASSPPGPGELFF.

V gene TRBV11-2 combines with J gene TRBJ2-7; D might be TRBD1 (5 bases). CDR3 size: 15 residues. V was shortened by 1 base and J by 3 bases, with 13 bases between the two germline ends. Looked up from germline, CDR1 is SGHAT and CDR2 is FQNNGV. This chain's CDR3 is CASSLGSGLHYEQYF. CDR3 nucleotide sequence: TGTGCCAGCAGCTTAGGGTCAGGGCTACACTACGAGCAGTACTTC.

The chain is built from TRBV5-1 and TRBJ2-2, with D possibly being TRBD1 or TRBD2 (5 bases each). Germline lookup yields CDR1 SGHRS and CDR2 YFSETQ. The CDR3 runs to 15 residues. The germline V and J ends were trimmed by 3 bases and 4 bases, with 13 bases remaining between them. This CDR3 is CASSWDLITTGELFF. The DNA for the CDR3 is TGCGCCAGCAGCTGGGACCTCATCACCACCGGGGAGCTGTTTTTT.

The rearrangement links TRBV9 to TRBJ2-3; TRBD2 aligns across 8 bases. V was clipped by 3 bases and J by 1 base; unmatched bases: 7. Germline V CDR1 and CDR2: SGDLS, YYNGEE. The CDR3 totals 16 residues. CDR3 protein: CASSELAGTGTDTQYF. Written as DNA, the CDR3 is TGTGCCAGCAGCGAGTTAGCGGGGACGGGCACAGATACGCAGTATTTT.

The CDR3 nucleotides read TGTGCCAGCAGCCCGAACCCTATAGCGGGAGCGGAATATGAGCAGTTCTTC. Its translation: CASSPNPIAGAEYEQFF. The J gene is TRBJ2-1, the V gene TRBV7-2, with 9 bases fitting TRBD2. The CDR3 is 17 amino acids. The V gene's germline CDR1 is SGHTA and CDR2 FQGNSA. The ends lost 5 bases at V and 8 bases at J; junction bases unmatched: 16.

This clonotype came up many times. The chain carries TRBV6-6 and TRBJ2-1; 8 positions agree with TRBD2. The CDR3 runs 17 residues. Germline V gene data show CDR1 as MNHNY and CDR2 as SVGAGI (reference sequence). Trimming took 1 base from V and 0 from J; bases not matched to a gene: 5. CDR3 coding DNA: TGTGCCAGCAGTTACTACAGCGGGGGCCTCTCCTACAATGAGCAGTTCTTC. It is translated as CASSYYSGGLSYNEQFF.

Ten or more counts support this clonotype. This sequence joins TRBV6-1 and TRBJ1-2; a weak D match, TRBD1 (6 bases). Trimming took 8 bases from V and 5 from J, leaving 12 bases between them. Looked up from germline, CDR1 is MNHNS and CDR2 is SASEGT. CDR3 length equals 12 residues. The CDR3 is CASSGGGYGYTF. The DNA for the CDR3 is TGTGCCAGCTCCGGGGGCGGGTATGGCTACACCTTC.

This clonotype was picked up many times. The rearrangement links TRBV3-1 to TRBJ2-1; TRBD2 matches at 11 bases. The CDR3 length is 18 residues. CDR1 is LGHDT and CDR2 is YNNKEL in the germline V gene (reference sequence). With 4 bases clipped from V and 4 bases from J, the junction kept 12 bases outside the gene matches. The CDR3 DNA reads TGTGCCAGCAGCCCACACCTCGCGACTAGCGGGATATACAATGAGCAGTTCTTC. Translation: CASSPHLATSGIYNEQFF.

This chain joins TRBV11-2 and TRBJ2-1, with 8 bases lining up with TRBD1. There are 18 residues in the CDR3. V trimming: 5 bases; J trimming: 5 bases; junction bases outside the gene matches: 17. The germline gives CDR1 SGHAT, CDR2 FQNNGV. The CDR3 protein is CASSLKTGGWSGHNEQFF. DNA for the CDR3: TGTGCCAGCAGCCTAAAAACAGGGGGATGGTCAGGTCACAATGAGCAGTTCTTC.

V and J are TRBV4-3 and TRBJ2-4; unclear D gene. Germline V CDR1 and CDR2: LGHNA, YSLEER. The V and J ends lost 5 bases and 3 bases respectively, with 14 bases between them. This CDR3 contains 15 residues. The CDR3 DNA reads as TGCGCCAGCAGCTCCCAATGGGGTGGCAAAAACATTCAGTACTTC. Encoded protein: CASSSQWGGKNIQYF.

The genes are TRBV19 and TRBJ2-4, with a weak D call TRBD2 (5 bases). The CDR3 runs to 13 residues. Trimming removed 3 bases at V and 7 bases at J, with 10 bases between. Per the germline V gene, CDR1 is LNHDA and CDR2 is SQIVND (reference sequence). This CDR3 reads CASSIAGLNIQYF. For the CDR3, the DNA is TGTGCCAGTAGTATTGCGGGCCTGAACATTCAGTACTTC.

For the CDR3, the DNA is TGCAGTGCTGTAGGGGACACAGGGTGGAATTCACCCCTCCACTTT. Its translation is CSAVGDTGWNSPLHF. The chain combines TRBV20-1 with TRBJ1-6, with D tentatively TRBD1 (6 bases). The CDR3 loop spans 15 amino acids. V shed 5 bases and J shed 7 bases, with 18 bases lying between them. CDR1 is DFQATT and CDR2 is SNEGSKA in the germline V gene (reference sequence).